The rows below give T cell receptor beta chains drawn from one sample of a study of OX40 agonist ivuxolimab in advanced cancers. Sequencing used immunoSEQ multiplex PCR; TCRdb keeps in-frame clones, though not all of them. The profile shows about 120,000 clones, 75% to 90% of them singletons. Sequenced here: CD4+ or CD8+ T cells sorted from blood, sampled in a trial of the OX40 agonist ivuxolimab. The source of these receptors is an adult with an advanced solid tumor such as melanoma, head and neck, liver or kidney cancer. CDR3s include the opening cysteine and the closing phenylalanine or tryptophan. Each record gives: J gene, D gene, V gene, clone size, CDR3 protein, CDR3 DNA. D genes are given only for firm matches. Only part of the rows carry a size: once, few, many, or a class if the clone is expanded.

j_call: TRBJ1-4; d_call: TRBD1; v_call: TRBV10-3; clone_size: -; cdr3_aa: CAISDYPGTGNEKLFF; cdr3_nt: TGTGCCATCAGTGACTATCCCGGGACAGGGAACGAAAAACTGTTTTTT
j_call: TRBJ2-7; d_call: -; v_call: TRBV2; clone_size: -; cdr3_aa: CASSEEGVGSYEQYF; cdr3_nt: TGTGCCAGCAGTGAAGAGGGAGTAGGCTCCTACGAGCAGTACTTC
j_call: TRBJ2-7; d_call: TRBD1; v_call: TRBV27; clone_size: -; cdr3_aa: CASSLQTGSSYEQYF; cdr3_nt: TGTGCCAGCAGTTTACAGACAGGGAGCTCCTACGAGCAGTACTTC
j_call: TRBJ2-3; d_call: -; v_call: TRBV7-7; clone_size: -; cdr3_aa: CASSLGGFGTDTQYF; cdr3_nt: TGTGCCAGCAGCTTAGGGGGGTTCGGCACAGATACGCAGTATTTT
j_call: TRBJ1-4; d_call: -; v_call: TRBV7-9; clone_size: -; cdr3_aa: CASSLLETANEKLFF; cdr3_nt: TGTGCCAGCAGCTTATTGGAGACGGCTAATGAAAAACTGTTTTTT
j_call: TRBJ1-4; d_call: TRBD1; v_call: TRBV2; clone_size: -; cdr3_aa: CATSGQGDTNEKLFF; cdr3_nt: TGTGCCACCTCGGGACAGGGTGACACTAATGAAAAACTGTTTTTT
j_call: TRBJ1-1; d_call: -; v_call: TRBV5-6; clone_size: -; cdr3_aa: CASSFLGTEAFF; cdr3_nt: TGTGCCAGCAGCTTTTTGGGCACTGAAGCTTTCTTT
j_call: TRBJ2-1; d_call: TRBD2; v_call: TRBV30; clone_size: -; cdr3_aa: CAWSASGVYYNEQFF; cdr3_nt: TGTGCCTGGAGTGCTAGCGGGGTTTACTACAATGAGCAGTTCTTC
j_call: TRBJ2-1; d_call: TRBD2; v_call: TRBV5-1; clone_size: -; cdr3_aa: CASSEAGGRDEQFF; cdr3_nt: TGCGCCAGCAGCGAAGCGGGGGGGCGGGATGAGCAGTTCTTC
j_call: TRBJ2-7; d_call: TRBD2; v_call: TRBV18; clone_size: once; cdr3_aa: CASSPPGLAGSYEQYF; cdr3_nt: TGTGCCAGCTCACCACCCGGACTAGCGGGCTCCTACGAGCAGTACTTC
j_call: TRBJ1-2; d_call: TRBD1; v_call: TRBV28; clone_size: -; cdr3_aa: CASVPAGGTYGYTF; cdr3_nt: TGTGCCAGCGTCCCCGCAGGGGGTACTTATGGCTACACCTTC
j_call: TRBJ1-2; d_call: -; v_call: TRBV18; clone_size: few; cdr3_aa: CASSLGTLWGYTF; cdr3_nt: TGTGCCAGCTCACTTGGGACCTTATGGGGCTACACCTTC
j_call: TRBJ1-6; d_call: -; v_call: TRBV14; clone_size: -; cdr3_aa: CASSQHSGGSPLHF; cdr3_nt: TGTGCCAGCAGCCAGCACTCAGGAGGTTCACCCCTCCACTTT
j_call: TRBJ2-3; d_call: -; v_call: TRBV20-1; clone_size: -; cdr3_aa: CSARSDTQYF; cdr3_nt: TGCAGTGCTAGAAGCGATACGCAGTATTTT
j_call: TRBJ2-1; d_call: -; v_call: TRBV5-4; clone_size: -; cdr3_aa: CASTLGSLNEQFF; cdr3_nt: TGTGCCAGCACCCTCGGCTCTCTCAATGAGCAGTTCTTC
j_call: TRBJ2-1; d_call: TRBD2; v_call: TRBV2; clone_size: -; cdr3_aa: CASRVASGGGEQFF; cdr3_nt: TGTGCCAGCCGAGTGGCTAGCGGGGGCGGTGAGCAGTTCTTC
j_call: TRBJ2-6; d_call: -; v_call: TRBV28; clone_size: -; cdr3_aa: CASSPTLPGANVLTF; cdr3_nt: TGTGCCAGCAGTCCGACACTCCCTGGGGCCAACGTCCTGACTTTC